This T cell receptor (beta chain) was found in a study of Tregs in tolerant kidney transplant recipients. Broader study findings: Donor-specific Treg expansion exceeded global Treg expansion in tolerant patients, suggesting antigen drive.

Thawed PBMCs were FACS-sorted into unstimulated CD4+CD25+CD127- regulatory T cells, CD4+CD25- non-regulatory cells, CD4 and CD8 cells. The V gene's germline CDR1 is MNHNS and CDR2 SASEGT. V was pared by 4 bases and J by 6 bases, with 10 bases of the junction left unmatched. The CDR3 extends over 16 amino acids. In regard to this clone: Its target is unknown.

The repertoire was sequenced with immunoSEQ multiplex PCR; TCRdb's copy has only in-frame clones and lacks some. The data show 90,000 to 130,000 clones, about 90% seen once. Sequenced material: CD4+ T cells from blood, taken before the transplant. The receptor was derived from a human donor who received a combined kidney and bone marrow transplant. V usage is TRBV6-1 and J usage is TRBJ1-5; 9 nucleotides agree with TRBD1. The chain's CDR3 is CASSGRGGTGSQPQHF. Here the CDR3 DNA reads TGTGCCAGCAGTGGCCGCGGCGGGACAGGGAGTCAGCCCCAGCATTTT.